Listed below are T cell receptor beta chains from one sample, sequenced in a study of blood T cell repertoires in COVID-19. TCRdb's table, derived via immunoSEQ multiplex PCR, lists solely in-frame clones and lacks some. The sample carries about 210,000 clones, around 88% recorded once. The sequenced sample consisted of PBMCs or T cells enriched from blood (not recorded which). The receptors were sampled from a middle-aged woman with acute COVID-19. Both conserved end residues are part of each CDR3. Fields, in order: D gene, V gene, J gene, clone size, CDR3 DNA, CDR3 protein. A D gene is named only where the DNA matches it firmly. A clone size is listed for some rows: how often the clone was seen (once, few, many), or a class if it is expanded.

d_call: .; v_call: TRBV7-9; j_call: TRBJ2-7; clone_size: .; cdr3_nt: TGTGCCAGCAGCACGGCCGGAGGGCCGCACGAGCAGTACTTC; cdr3_aa: CASSTAGGPHEQYF
d_call: TRBD1; v_call: TRBV6-5; j_call: TRBJ1-6; clone_size: .; cdr3_nt: TGTGCCAGCAGTCGGGACAGGGGTGATTCACCCCTCCACTTT; cdr3_aa: CASSRDRGDSPLHF
d_call: TRBD1; v_call: TRBV11-2; j_call: TRBJ1-1; clone_size: .; cdr3_nt: TGTGCCAGCAGCTTGACCGCGACAGGGTTTGTAGCTGAAGCTTTCTTT; cdr3_aa: CASSLTATGFVAEAFF
d_call: TRBD1; v_call: TRBV6-5; j_call: TRBJ1-1; clone_size: few; cdr3_nt: TGTGCCAGCAGCCACCGGGACAGGAGTGGCACTGAAGCTTTCTTT; cdr3_aa: CASSHRDRSGTEAFF
d_call: .; v_call: TRBV19; j_call: TRBJ1-2; clone_size: few; cdr3_nt: TGTGCCAGTAGTCTGACATCGTCGGATGGCTACACCTTC; cdr3_aa: CASSLTSSDGYTF
d_call: .; v_call: TRBV6-5; j_call: TRBJ1-6; clone_size: once; cdr3_nt: TGTGCCAGCAGTTACTCGATTCACAGTACTAATTCACCCCTCCACTTT; cdr3_aa: CASSYSIHSTNSPLHF
d_call: .; v_call: TRBV2; j_call: TRBJ2-2; clone_size: .; cdr3_nt: TGTGCCAGCAGTCAGGACAGTAACACCGGGGAGCTGTTTTTT; cdr3_aa: CASSQDSNTGELFF
d_call: TRBD2; v_call: TRBV7-8; j_call: TRBJ2-1; clone_size: .; cdr3_nt: TGTGCCAGCAGCCCCGGGACTAGAGTAAATGAGCAGTTCTTC; cdr3_aa: CASSPGTRVNEQFF
d_call: .; v_call: TRBV6-5; j_call: TRBJ1-4; clone_size: .; cdr3_nt: TGTGCCAGCACCTCCGACAGGCCCAATGAAAAACTGTTTTTT; cdr3_aa: CASTSDRPNEKLFF
d_call: .; v_call: TRBV27; j_call: TRBJ1-2; clone_size: .; cdr3_nt: TGTGCCAGCAGTTTAAACGGCCAGGCCCGCTACACCTTC; cdr3_aa: CASSLNGQARYTF
d_call: TRBD2; v_call: TRBV2; j_call: TRBJ2-1; clone_size: .; cdr3_nt: TGTGCCAGCAGTGGGACTAGCGGGAGAGGTCTGTTCTTC; cdr3_aa: CASSGTSGRGLFF
d_call: .; v_call: TRBV21-1; j_call: TRBJ1-1; clone_size: .; cdr3_nt: TGTGCCAGCAGCAAACTCGGGAACACTGAAGCTTTCTTT; cdr3_aa: CASSKLGNTEAFF
d_call: .; v_call: TRBV11-3; j_call: TRBJ1-1; clone_size: .; cdr3_nt: TGTGCCAGCAGCTCCCGCGAGGGACAAGAAGCTTTCTTT; cdr3_aa: CASSSREGQEAFF
d_call: TRBD2; v_call: TRBV5-5; j_call: TRBJ2-1; clone_size: .; cdr3_nt: TGTGCCAGCAGCACGGAGCGAGCGGGGGCGGTTGAGCAGTTCTTC; cdr3_aa: CASSTERAGAVEQFF
d_call: TRBD1; v_call: TRBV25-1; j_call: TRBJ1-4; clone_size: .; cdr3_nt: TGTGCCAGCAGTGCCACAGGGGGAGGCGAAAAACTGTTTTTT; cdr3_aa: CASSATGGGEKLFF
d_call: .; v_call: TRBV29-1; j_call: TRBJ2-7; clone_size: .; cdr3_nt: TGCAGCGTTACACAGAACTCCTACGAGCAGTACTTC; cdr3_aa: CSVTQNSYEQYF
d_call: .; v_call: TRBV29-1; j_call: TRBJ1-4; clone_size: few; cdr3_nt: TGCAGCGTCGAAGACAGGTTGGGTGAAAAACTGTTTTTT; cdr3_aa: CSVEDRLGEKLFF
d_call: TRBD1; v_call: TRBV5-5; j_call: TRBJ1-2; clone_size: once; cdr3_nt: TGTGCCAGCACCTGGACAGGAGGGAATAACTATGGCTACACCTTC; cdr3_aa: CASTWTGGNNYGYTF
d_call: .; v_call: TRBV7-9; j_call: TRBJ1-2; clone_size: once; cdr3_nt: TGTGCCAGCAGCTTTAACCCAGGGACCCGGACAGCTAACTATGGCTACACCTTC; cdr3_aa: CASSFNPGTRTANYGYTF
d_call: TRBD1; v_call: TRBV29-1; j_call: TRBJ1-4; clone_size: .; cdr3_nt: TGCAGCGTTGAGGTTCAGGGGGGTGAAAAACTGTTTTTT; cdr3_aa: CSVEVQGGEKLFF
d_call: TRBD2; v_call: TRBV5-1; j_call: TRBJ2-3; clone_size: .; cdr3_nt: TGCGCCAGCAGCTTGGTTCCTAGCGGGGTCAGCACAGATACGCAGTATTTT; cdr3_aa: CASSLVPSGVSTDTQYF
d_call: .; v_call: TRBV2; j_call: TRBJ1-2; clone_size: .; cdr3_nt: TGTGCCAGCAGCGGACAGTCCACCGCCACTAACTATGGCTACACCTTC; cdr3_aa: CASSGQSTATNYGYTF
d_call: TRBD2; v_call: TRBV7-2; j_call: TRBJ2-2; clone_size: .; cdr3_nt: TGTGCCAGCAGCTTTAGGTCTAGCGGGAGATTGACCGGGGAGCTGTTTTTT; cdr3_aa: CASSFRSSGRLTGELFF
d_call: TRBD2; v_call: TRBV28; j_call: TRBJ2-5; clone_size: .; cdr3_nt: TGTGCCAGCAGACTTGGACTAGCCCATAGGGGGGAGTCCCAGTACTTC; cdr3_aa: CASRLGLAHRGESQYF
d_call: TRBD2; v_call: TRBV6-1; j_call: TRBJ2-2; clone_size: .; cdr3_nt: TGTGCCAGCAGGGAAGCGGGAGGGCCTTTGACCGGGGAGCTGTTTTTT; cdr3_aa: CASREAGGPLTGELFF
d_call: .; v_call: TRBV7-2; j_call: TRBJ1-2; clone_size: .; cdr3_nt: TGTGCCAGCAGCCCCCCCCCAGGAGGCTATGGCTACACCTTC; cdr3_aa: CASSPPPGGYGYTF
d_call: TRBD1; v_call: TRBV7-2; j_call: TRBJ2-1; clone_size: .; cdr3_nt: TGTGCCAGCAGCTTAGTACCGCAGGGGGCGAGGAATGAGCAGTTCTTC; cdr3_aa: CASSLVPQGARNEQFF
d_call: TRBD1; v_call: TRBV24-1; j_call: TRBJ2-1; clone_size: .; cdr3_nt: TGTGCCACCAGTGAGCTGGGACAGGGTCAATACAATGAGCAGTTCTTC; cdr3_aa: CATSELGQGQYNEQFF
d_call: .; v_call: TRBV29-1; j_call: TRBJ2-1; clone_size: .; cdr3_nt: TGCAGCGTTGGCAGTGACAATGAGCAGTTCTTC; cdr3_aa: CSVGSDNEQFF
d_call: TRBD1; v_call: TRBV15; j_call: TRBJ1-5; clone_size: once; cdr3_nt: TGTGCCACCAGCAGCTGGACAGGGGGCCGCAATCAGCCCCAGCATTTT; cdr3_aa: CATSSWTGGRNQPQHF
d_call: .; v_call: TRBV2; j_call: TRBJ1-6; clone_size: .; cdr3_nt: TGTGCCAGCCGACCTCCCACAGGAACCCGAAGTAATTCACCCCTCCACTTT; cdr3_aa: CASRPPTGTRSNSPLHF
d_call: .; v_call: TRBV29-1; j_call: TRBJ2-5; clone_size: .; cdr3_nt: TGCAGCGTTGACAGGGTAGGAGAGACCCAGTACTTC; cdr3_aa: CSVDRVGETQYF
d_call: TRBD2; v_call: TRBV24-1; j_call: TRBJ2-3; clone_size: .; cdr3_nt: TGTGCCACCAGTGATGACCGCGGGCGGGGGGGAGACACAGATACGCAGTATTTT; cdr3_aa: CATSDDRGRGGDTDTQYF
d_call: TRBD1; v_call: TRBV19; j_call: TRBJ1-1; clone_size: .; cdr3_nt: TGTGCCAGTAGTTACTCAGGGGGCACTGAAGCTTTCTTT; cdr3_aa: CASSYSGGTEAFF
d_call: .; v_call: TRBV6-2/TRBV6-3; j_call: TRBJ2-1; clone_size: few; cdr3_nt: TGTGCCAGCAGTTACGCCAGCGGTAGCTCCTACAATGAGCAGTTCTTC; cdr3_aa: CASSYASGSSYNEQFF
d_call: TRBD1; v_call: TRBV6-2/TRBV6-3; j_call: TRBJ2-1; clone_size: .; cdr3_nt: TGTGCCAGCAGTCCCCGGGACAGGTACAATGAGCAGTTCTTC; cdr3_aa: CASSPRDRYNEQFF
d_call: .; v_call: TRBV24-1; j_call: TRBJ2-1; clone_size: .; cdr3_nt: TGTGCCACCAGTGATGGACAGAACAATGAGCAGTTCTTC; cdr3_aa: CATSDGQNNEQFF
d_call: TRBD2; v_call: TRBV30; j_call: TRBJ2-3; clone_size: .; cdr3_nt: TGTGCCTCCAACTTGGGACTAGCGGGGCGGGATACGCAGTATTTT; cdr3_aa: CASNLGLAGRDTQYF
d_call: TRBD2; v_call: TRBV3-1/TRBV3-2; j_call: TRBJ2-3; clone_size: .; cdr3_nt: TGTGCCAGCAGCCAATGGGCGGCTAGCGGAACCCATGATACGCAGTATTTT; cdr3_aa: CASSQWAASGTHDTQYF
d_call: .; v_call: TRBV9; j_call: TRBJ2-3; clone_size: .; cdr3_nt: TGTGCCAGCAGCGGTGGTGGGGCTACTAGCACAGATACGCAGTATTTT; cdr3_aa: CASSGGGATSTDTQYF